This paragraph reports one T cell receptor (beta chain). The data belong to a study of T cell responses to AZD1222 COVID-19 vaccine. Assay used: immunoSEQ multiplex PCR; TCRdb lists only in-frame clones, some missing. The sample includes more than 85,000 clones, about nine tenths seen only once; the top ten take almost 2.5%. Germline V CDR1 and CDR2: SGDLS, YYNGEE. V lost 0 bases, J lost 4 bases, and 8 bases lay in between. This CDR3 is 14 amino acids long. This TCR came from an adult who received the AZD1222 COVID-19 vaccine. Sample: peripheral blood, taken 28 days after the second AZD1222 dose. The V and J genes are TRBV9 and TRBJ1-3; tentatively, D is TRBD1 (5 bases). The DNA for the CDR3 is TGTGCCAGCAGCGTAGGTCCAGGGGGAAACACCATATATTTT. Its translation is CASSVGPGGNTIYF.